One and the same sample provided the 20 T cell receptor beta chains below, sequenced in a study of blood T cell repertoires in COVID-19. TCRdb's copy holds only in-frame clones and misses some; the assay was immunoSEQ multiplex PCR. The table lists more than 150,000 clones, over 80% of them singletons. The sample consisted of PBMCs or T cells enriched from blood (not recorded which). The receptors originated from a woman aged 60-70 years who had recovered from COVID-19.

V and J are TRBV28 and TRBJ2-2; the D gene is possibly TRBD1 (6 bases). V shed 4 bases and J shed 0 bases, with 9 bases lying between them. CDR1 is MDHEN and CDR2 is SYDVKM in the germline V gene. The CDR3 has 15 amino acids. CDR3 bases: TGTGCCAGCAGTTGGGGGCGGGCGAACACCGGGGAGCTGTTTTTT. Translated, it gives CASSWGRANTGELFF. Variable domain in full (rest from reference TRBV28 and TRBJ2-2): DVKVTQSSRYLVKRTGEKVFLECVQDMDHENMFWYRQDPGLGLRLIYFSYDVKMKEKGDIPEGYSVSREKKERFSLILESASTNQTSMYLCASSWGRANTGELFFGEGSRLTVL.

The rearrangement uses TRBV2 and TRBJ2-1; 9 bases align to TRBD1. This CDR3 spans 15 amino acids. Per germline, CDR1 SNHLY and CDR2 FYNNEI. V gave up 6 bases and J gave up 9 bases; unmatched junction bases: 12. The CDR3 DNA reads TGTGCCAGCAGCCTAAGGACAGGGGCGCGTGGTGAGCAGTTCTTC. As protein: CASSLRTGARGEQFF.

The V and J genes are TRBV19 and TRBJ2-1, with TRBD2 matching over 12 bases. CDR3 length: 15 residues. Trimming took 3 bases from V and 6 from J; bases not matched to a gene: 3. Germline V lookup: CDR1 LNHDA, CDR2 SQIVND (reference sequence). The CDR3 loop reads CASSILAGGPNEQFF. The CDR3 nucleotides are TGTGCCAGTAGTATCCTAGCGGGAGGGCCCAATGAGCAGTTCTTC.

The rearrangement links TRBV7-9 to TRBJ1-6, with D perhaps TRBD1 (5 bases). The V end lost 6 bases, the J end lost 1 base, and 19 bases lay between the germline ends. From germline, CDR1 is SEHNR and CDR2 FQNEAQ (reference sequence). CDR3 size: 18 residues. CDR3 protein: CASSRDGGKWSYNSPLHF. The CDR3 bases are TGTGCCAGCAGTCGAGACGGGGGTAAATGGTCCTATAATTCACCCCTCCACTTT.

This clone was observed a single time. The chain has TRBV2 and TRBJ1-4, with TRBD1 matching over 9 bases. Unmatched junction bases numbered 6, after V lost 6 bases and J lost 7 bases. Per germline, CDR1 SNHLY and CDR2 FYNNEI. CDR3 size: 14 residues. The CDR3 reads CASSPRQGGEKLFF. CDR3 DNA: TGTGCCAGCAGCCCGCGACAGGGGGGTGAAAAACTGTTTTTT.

A single count supports this clone. The chain combines TRBV6-1 with TRBJ2-3; D gene unclear. The V end was cut by 3 bases, the J end by 6 bases, with 7 bases between. The CDR3 extends over 12 amino acids. The germline gives CDR1 MNHNS, CDR2 SASEGT. CDR3 loop: CASSEVADTQYF. CDR3 bases: TGTGCCAGCAGTGAGGTTGCGGATACGCAGTATTTT.

The V call is TRBV5-1, the J call TRBJ2-1; TRBD1 is a possible D gene (5 bases). This CDR3 comprises 13 residues. Germline lookup yields CDR1 SGHRS and CDR2 YFSETQ. Trimming took off 0 bases at V and 8 bases at J, with 9 bases between the two ends. The CDR3 bases are TGCGCCAGCAGCTTGGTAGGGGCGGATGAGCAGTTCTTC. Protein sequence: CASSLVGADEQFF. The full variable domain, completed using reference TRBV5-1 and TRBJ2-1, is KAGVTQTPRYLIKTRGQQVTLSCSPISGHRSVSWYQQTPGQGLQFLFEYFSETQRNKGNFPGRFSGRQFSNSRSEMNVSTLELGDSALYLCASSLVGADEQFFGPGTRLTVL.

Details on this clone: One end of the junction varies from germline; a read error may be responsible. The chain couples TRBV5-4 to TRBJ2-7, with TRBD1 as a possible D gene (6 bases). The CDR3 is 16 amino acids. Germline loops: CDR1 SGHNT, CDR2 YYREEE (reference sequence). CDR3 coding DNA: TGTGCCAGCAGTTTGGACCTGGCCAGGGGAAAATACGAGCAGTACTTC. The encoded protein is CASSLDLARGKYEQYF.

The V and J genes are TRBV20-1 and TRBJ1-6; a weak D match, TRBD1 (5 bases). Germline values: CDR1 DFQATT, CDR2 SNEGSKA (reference sequence). There are 14 residues in the CDR3. Trimming stripped 3 bases from V and 10 bases from J, with 16 bases between. CDR3 DNA sequence: TGCAGTGCTAGTACTGTCAGGGCGGGATCACCCCTCCACTTT. It specifies CSASTVRAGSPLHF.

The V call is TRBV5-1, the J call TRBJ1-1; no clear D gene. The V end was cut by 1 base, the J end by 4 bases, with 11 bases between. Germline V gene lookup returns CDR1 SGHRS and CDR2 YFSETQ. The CDR3 is 14 amino acids. The chain's CDR3 is CASSLTNTATEAFF. DNA for the CDR3: TGCGCCAGCAGCTTGACGAATACAGCCACTGAAGCTTTCTTT.

This clone was detected once. The chain combines TRBV27 with TRBJ1-1, with 7 positions matching TRBD1. After removal of 7 bases from V and 2 bases from J, the junction contained 19 bases not matched to a gene. The CDR3 covers 18 residues. The germline V gene encodes CDR1 MNHEY and CDR2 SMNVEV (reference sequence). DNA of the CDR3: TGTGCCAGCACGGGGCCCCGGACAGGCTCGGCACTAAACACTGAAGCTTTCTTT. It specifies CASTGPRTGSALNTEAFF.

The chain combines TRBV28 with TRBJ2-7; no firm D call. The CDR3 extends over 12 amino acids. Trimming removed 8 bases at V and 5 bases at J, with 13 bases between. Germline CDR1 reads MDHEN; CDR2 reads SYDVKM. CDR3 region: CASGLWNDEQYF. The CDR3 coding sequence is TGTGCCAGCGGGCTCTGGAACGACGAGCAGTACTTC. The whole variable domain, remainder taken from reference TRBV28 and TRBJ2-7, is DVKVTQSSRYLVKRTGEKVFLECVQDMDHENMFWYRQDPGLGLRLIYFSYDVKMKEKGDIPEGYSVSREKKERFSLILESASTNQTSMYLCASGLWNDEQYFGPGTRLTVT.

The chain is built from TRBV5-6 and TRBJ1-4; D perhaps matches TRBD1 (6 bases). Germline V gene lookup returns CDR1 SGHDT and CDR2 YYEEEE. Trimming pared 4 bases from V and 7 bases from J, leaving 11 bases between. The CDR3 totals 13 residues. CDR3 amino acids: CASSIGTSEKLFF. CDR3 coding DNA: TGTGCCAGCAGCATAGGGACAAGTGAAAAACTGTTTTTT. Looking up the rest from reference TRBV5-6 and TRBJ1-4 gives the full variable domain: DAGVTQSPTHLIKTRGQQVTLRCSPKSGHDTVSWYQQALGQGPQFIFQYYEEEERQRGNFPDRFSGHQFPNYSSELNVNALLLGDSALYLCASSIGTSEKLFFGSGTQLSVL.

The chain uses TRBV5-1 and TRBJ2-3, with 9 nucleotides matching TRBD2. The CDR3 totals 17 residues. V shed 0 bases and J 8 bases; nucleotides not matched to a gene: 13. Germline CDR1 and CDR2: SGHRS and YFSETQ. The CDR3 DNA reads TGCGCCAGCAGCTTGGCGGCTAGCGGGGATTTTTCATCTACGCAGTATTTT. It is translated as CASSLAASGDFSSTQYF. Full variable domain (rest looked up from reference TRBV5-1 and TRBJ2-3): KAGVTQTPRYLIKTRGQQVTLSCSPISGHRSVSWYQQTPGQGLQFLFEYFSETQRNKGNFPGRFSGRQFSNSRSEMNVSTLELGDSALYLCASSLAASGDFSSTQYFGPGTRLTVL.

The chain employs TRBV12-3 or TRBV12-4 and TRBJ1-2; D is possibly TRBD1 (5 bases). The V end lost 6 bases, the J end lost 4 bases, and 12 bases lay between the germline ends. This CDR3 contains 13 residues. CDR3 loop: CASSPGGSYGYTF. In nucleotides, the CDR3 is TGTGCCAGCAGCCCCGGGGGGAGCTATGGCTACACCTTC.

The chain links TRBV21-1 to TRBJ2-2; the table calls TRBD1, which could not be checked here. TRBV21-1 is a known pseudogene. This CDR3 is 16 amino acids long. CDR3 bases: TGTGCCAGCAGCAAAACCCAGGGGGCGGGCACCGGGGAGCTGTTTTTT. Encoded protein: CASSKTQGAGTGELFF.

The gene calls are TRBV27 and TRBJ1-1; D call uncertain. CDR3 length: 14 amino acids. Per germline, CDR1 MNHEY and CDR2 SMNVEV (reference sequence). Trimming stripped 5 bases from V and 5 bases from J, with 15 bases between. This chain's CDR3 is CASSSSGGSTEAFF. In nucleotides, the CDR3 is TGTGCCAGCAGTAGTTCAGGAGGTTCAACTGAAGCTTTCTTT.

The V gene is TRBV15, the J gene TRBJ1-1; possibly TRBD1 for D (5 bases). V dropped 1 base and J dropped 2 bases, with 17 bases sitting between them. Per the germline V gene, CDR1 is LNHNV and CDR2 is YYDKDF (reference sequence). The CDR3 sequence is 17 residues long. CDR3 DNA sequence: TGTGCCACCAGCAGAGCTCCGGGACTTTCCTTAAACACTGAAGCTTTCTTT. The encoded protein is CATSRAPGLSLNTEAFF.

The V gene is TRBV9, the J gene TRBJ1-6, with D maybe TRBD1 (6 bases). V lost 4 bases, J lost 7 bases, and 12 bases lay in between. Per the germline V gene, CDR1 is SGDLS and CDR2 is YYNGEE. This CDR3 comprises 14 residues. The CDR3 region is CASSRDRLNSPLHF. The CDR3 nucleotides read TGTGCCAGCAGCCGAGACAGGCTGAATTCACCCCTCCACTTT.

The chain uses TRBV12-5 and TRBJ1-1; 9 bases agree with TRBD1. V gave up 3 bases and J gave up 5 bases; unmatched junction bases: 7. The CDR3 length is 15 residues. The germline V gene has CDR1 LGHNT and CDR2 FRNRAP. The CDR3 sequence is CASGFLTGGLTEAFF. CDR3 DNA sequence: TGTGCTAGTGGTTTTCTGACAGGGGGTTTGACTGAAGCTTTCTTT. Full variable domain (outside the CDR3, taken from reference TRBV12-5 and TRBJ1-1): DARVTQTPRHKVTEMGQEVTMRCQPILGHNTVFWYRQTMMQGLELLAYFRNRAPLDDSGMPKDRFSAEMPDATLATLKIQPSEPRDSAVYFCASGFLTGGLTEAFFGQGTRLTVV.